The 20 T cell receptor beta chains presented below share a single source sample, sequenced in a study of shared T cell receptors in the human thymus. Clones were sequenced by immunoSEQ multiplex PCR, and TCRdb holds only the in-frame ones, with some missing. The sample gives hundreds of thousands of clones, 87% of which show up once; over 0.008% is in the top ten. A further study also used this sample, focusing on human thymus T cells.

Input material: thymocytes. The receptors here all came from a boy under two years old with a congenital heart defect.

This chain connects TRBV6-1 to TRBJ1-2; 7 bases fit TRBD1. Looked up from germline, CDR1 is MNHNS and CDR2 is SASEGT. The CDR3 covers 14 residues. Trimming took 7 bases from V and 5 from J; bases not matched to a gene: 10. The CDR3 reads CASKRRGREYGYTF. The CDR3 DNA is TGTGCCAGCAAAAGAAGGGGGCGTGAATATGGCTACACCTTC.

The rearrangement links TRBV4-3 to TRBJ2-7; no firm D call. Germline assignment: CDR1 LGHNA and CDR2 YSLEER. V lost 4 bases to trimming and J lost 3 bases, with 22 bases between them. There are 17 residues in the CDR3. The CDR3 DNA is TGCGCCAGCAGCCGGAACCACCTAGGAGAACCGTACTACGAGCAGTACTTC. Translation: CASSRNHLGEPYYEQYF.

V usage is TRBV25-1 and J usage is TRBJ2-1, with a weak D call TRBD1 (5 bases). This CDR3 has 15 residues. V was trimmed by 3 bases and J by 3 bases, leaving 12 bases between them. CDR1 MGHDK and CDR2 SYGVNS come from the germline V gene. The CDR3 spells CASSEPGIGYNEQFF. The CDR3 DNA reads TGTGCCAGCAGTGAGCCAGGGATAGGCTACAATGAGCAGTTCTTC.

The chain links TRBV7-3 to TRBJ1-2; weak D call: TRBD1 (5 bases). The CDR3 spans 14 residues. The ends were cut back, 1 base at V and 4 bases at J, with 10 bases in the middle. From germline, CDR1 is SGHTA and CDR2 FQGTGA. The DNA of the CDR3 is TGTGCCAGCAGCTTAAGGGGTGACAGCTATGGCTACACCTTC. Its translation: CASSLRGDSYGYTF.

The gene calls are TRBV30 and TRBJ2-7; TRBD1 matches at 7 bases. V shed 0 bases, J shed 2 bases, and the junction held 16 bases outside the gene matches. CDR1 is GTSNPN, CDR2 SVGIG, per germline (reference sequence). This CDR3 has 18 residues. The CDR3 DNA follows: TGTGCCTGGAGTGTATATGCTTGGGGACAGTTTCAAGCCTACGAGCAGTACTTC. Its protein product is CAWSVYAWGQFQAYEQYF.

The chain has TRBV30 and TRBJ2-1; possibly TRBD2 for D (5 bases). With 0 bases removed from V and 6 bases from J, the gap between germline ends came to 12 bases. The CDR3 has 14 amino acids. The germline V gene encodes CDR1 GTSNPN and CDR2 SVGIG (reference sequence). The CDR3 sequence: CAWSVRGSRNEQFF. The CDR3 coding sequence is TGTGCCTGGAGTGTACGAGGGTCGCGCAATGAGCAGTTCTTC.

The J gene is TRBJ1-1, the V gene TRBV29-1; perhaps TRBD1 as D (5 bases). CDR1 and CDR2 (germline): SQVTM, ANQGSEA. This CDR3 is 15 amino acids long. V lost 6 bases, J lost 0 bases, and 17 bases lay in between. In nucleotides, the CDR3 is TGCAGCGTCTACAAACTTAAGACAGTGAACACTGAAGCTTTCTTT. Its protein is CSVYKLKTVNTEAFF.

The CDR3 sequence: CASTLVFPGQGEQFF. In DNA form, the CDR3 reads TGCGCCAGCACCCTAGTTTTTCCGGGACAGGGGGAGCAGTTCTTC. The chain has TRBV10-2 and TRBJ2-1, with 10 nucleotides matching TRBD1. This CDR3 is built from 15 residues. CDR1 and CDR2 (germline): WSHSY, SAAADI. J gave up 10 bases and V 7 bases, and 13 bases lay outside the gene matches.

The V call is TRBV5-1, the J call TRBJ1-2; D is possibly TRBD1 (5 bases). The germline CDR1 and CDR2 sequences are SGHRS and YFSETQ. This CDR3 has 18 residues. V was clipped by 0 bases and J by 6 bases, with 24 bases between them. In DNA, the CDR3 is TGCGCCAGCAGCTTGGAAACACATAAGGGCGGGGGTATCCATGGCTACACCTTC. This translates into CASSLETHKGGGIHGYTF.

CDR3 nucleotides: TGTGCCAGCTCGCCATCTGGGGTAGACAGAGATACGCAGTATTTT. Its protein is CASSPSGVDRDTQYF. The chain combines TRBV18 with TRBJ2-3; D perhaps matches TRBD1 (5 bases). CDR1 KGHSH and CDR2 LQKENI come from the germline V gene. CDR3 length: 15 amino acids. The V end was cut by 6 bases, the J end by 5 bases, with 18 bases between.

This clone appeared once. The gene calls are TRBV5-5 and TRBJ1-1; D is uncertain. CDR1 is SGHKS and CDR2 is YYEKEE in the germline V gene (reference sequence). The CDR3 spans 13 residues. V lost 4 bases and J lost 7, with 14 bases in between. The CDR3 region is CASSGGPTHEAFF. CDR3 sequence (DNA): TGTGCCAGCAGCGGAGGCCCAACGCATGAAGCTTTCTTT.

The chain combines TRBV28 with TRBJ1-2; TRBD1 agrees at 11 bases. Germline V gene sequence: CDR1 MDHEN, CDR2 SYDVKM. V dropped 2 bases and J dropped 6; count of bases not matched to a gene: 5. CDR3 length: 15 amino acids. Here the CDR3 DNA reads TGTGCCAGCAGTTTAGGGGACAGGGGGTTCAATGGCTACACCTTC. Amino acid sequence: CASSLGDRGFNGYTF.

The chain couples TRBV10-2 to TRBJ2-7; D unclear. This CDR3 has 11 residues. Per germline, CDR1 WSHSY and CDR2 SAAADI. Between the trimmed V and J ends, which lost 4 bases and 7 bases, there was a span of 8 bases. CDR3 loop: CASSAANEQYF. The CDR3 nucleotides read TGCGCCAGCAGTGCCGCGAATGAGCAGTACTTC.

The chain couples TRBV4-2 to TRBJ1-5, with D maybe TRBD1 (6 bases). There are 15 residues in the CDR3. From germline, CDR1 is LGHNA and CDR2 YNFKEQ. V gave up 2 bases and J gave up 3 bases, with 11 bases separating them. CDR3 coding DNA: TGTGCCAGCAGCCAACGTGGACAGTTCAATCAGCCCCAGCATTTT. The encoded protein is CASSQRGQFNQPQHF.

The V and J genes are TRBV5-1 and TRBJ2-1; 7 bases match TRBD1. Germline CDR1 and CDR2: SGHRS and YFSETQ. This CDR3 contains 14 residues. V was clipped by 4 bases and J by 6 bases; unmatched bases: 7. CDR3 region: CASSVDRDSNEQFF. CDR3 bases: TGCGCCAGCAGCGTCGACAGGGATTCCAATGAGCAGTTCTTC.

The CDR3 bases are TGTGCCAGCAGCTTGGCCCACAGGGGACGATCCTACGAGCAGTACTTC. Protein product: CASSLAHRGRSYEQYF. The V and J genes are TRBV5-6 and TRBJ2-7; TRBD1 agrees at 7 bases. V shed 0 bases, J shed 1 base, and the junction held 7 bases outside the gene matches. CDR3 size: 16 residues. CDR1 and CDR2 from the germline V gene are SGHDT and YYEEEE.

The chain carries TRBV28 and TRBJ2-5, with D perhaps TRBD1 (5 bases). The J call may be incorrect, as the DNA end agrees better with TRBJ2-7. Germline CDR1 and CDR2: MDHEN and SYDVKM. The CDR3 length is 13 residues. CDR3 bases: TGTGCCAGCAAAGGCAGGGTGACCTACGAGCAGTACTTC. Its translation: CASKGRVTYEQYF.

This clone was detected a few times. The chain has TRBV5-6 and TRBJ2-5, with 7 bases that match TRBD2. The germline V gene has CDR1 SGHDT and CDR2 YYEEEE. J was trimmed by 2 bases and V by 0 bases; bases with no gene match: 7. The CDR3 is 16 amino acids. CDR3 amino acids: CASSLVRGKGQETQYF. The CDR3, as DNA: TGTGCCAGCAGCTTGGTGCGGGGGAAGGGTCAAGAGACCCAGTACTTC.

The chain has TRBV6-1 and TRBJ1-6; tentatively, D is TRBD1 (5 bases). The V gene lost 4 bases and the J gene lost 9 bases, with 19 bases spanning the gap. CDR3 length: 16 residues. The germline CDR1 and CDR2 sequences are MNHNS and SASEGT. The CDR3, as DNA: TGTGCCAGCAGTGCCCTCCAGGGTGAATGGGGTTCACCCCTCCACTTT. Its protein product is CASSALQGEWGSPLHF.

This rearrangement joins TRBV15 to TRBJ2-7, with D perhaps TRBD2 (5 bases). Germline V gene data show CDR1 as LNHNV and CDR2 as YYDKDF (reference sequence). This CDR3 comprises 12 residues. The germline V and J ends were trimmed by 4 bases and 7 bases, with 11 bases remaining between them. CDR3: CATSTRTVEQYF. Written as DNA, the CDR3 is TGTGCCACCAGCACCCGGACTGTTGAGCAGTACTTC.